Presented here are 31 T cell receptor beta chains from one specimen sequenced in a study of blood T cell repertoires in COVID-19. The repertoire was sequenced with immunoSEQ multiplex PCR; TCRdb's copy has only in-frame clones and lacks some. The sample carries over 100,000 clones, roughly 88% recorded once. Sequenced sample: peripheral blood. These receptors all stem from a middle-aged man with acute or convalescent COVID-19.

The CDR3 nucleotides read TGTGCCAGCAGCGCCCGGAGCGGGGTTGATACGCAGTATTTT. Translated, it gives CASSARSGVDTQYF. J is TRBJ2-3 and V is TRBV11-3; TRBD2 matches 7 bases. With V trimmed by 5 bases and J by 6 bases, 8 bases remained unmatched. This CDR3 is 14 amino acids long. The germline V gene encodes CDR1 SGHNT and CDR2 YENEEA. Combining the CDR3 with reference TRBV11-3 and TRBJ2-3 gives the whole variable domain EAGVVQSPRYKIIEKKQPVAFWCNPISGHNTLYWYLQNLGQGPELLIRYENEEAVDDSQLPKDRFSAERLKGVDSTLKIQPAELGDSAVYLCASSARSGVDTQYFGPGTRLTVL.

The rearrangement uses TRBV28 and TRBJ1-2, with D hard to call. CDR1 and CDR2 from the germline V gene are MDHEN and SYDVKM. The V gene lost 6 bases and the J gene lost 2 bases, with 10 bases spanning the gap. The CDR3 contains 13 residues. The CDR3 coding sequence is TGTGCCAGCAGAAATTCCGGGAACTATGGCTACACCTTC. Protein sequence: CASRNSGNYGYTF.

The genes are TRBV27 and TRBJ2-5; D is perhaps TRBD2 (7 bases). V was trimmed by 4 bases and J by 5 bases, leaving 14 bases between them. Germline-derived CDR1 and CDR2 are MNHEY and SMNVEV (reference sequence). This CDR3 has 14 residues. The CDR3 DNA sequence: TGTGCCAGCAGTTCCTTAGGGGGGGCTGAGACCCAGTACTTC. This sequence encodes CASSSLGGAETQYF.

This rearrangement joins TRBV28 to TRBJ1-5, with 9 bases that match TRBD1. V lost 4 bases to trimming and J lost 7 bases; unmatched junction nucleotides: 8. CDR3 size: 15 residues. Germline V lookup: CDR1 MDHEN, CDR2 SYDVKM. The CDR3 here is CASSSPTGGPQPQHF. The CDR3 DNA sequence: TGTGCCAGCAGTTCACCGACAGGGGGACCACAGCCCCAGCATTTT.

The CDR3 here is CASSLAAGALEAFF. The CDR3 bases are TGCGCCAGCAGCTTGGCCGCAGGGGCGCTTGAAGCTTTCTTT. The rearrangement uses TRBV5-1 and TRBJ1-1, with D tentatively TRBD1 (6 bases). CDR3 length: 14 amino acids. Germline V gene sequence: CDR1 SGHRS, CDR2 YFSETQ. Trimming stripped 0 bases from V and 7 bases from J, with 13 bases between.

This chain uses TRBV9 with TRBJ1-1; D possibly corresponds to TRBD1 (6 bases). Germline assignment: CDR1 SGDLS and CDR2 YYNGEE. The CDR3 is made up of 15 amino acids. The V end lost 3 bases, the J end lost 7 bases, and 19 bases lay between the germline ends. In DNA, the CDR3 is TGTGCCAGCAGCGGGCCCGGGACACCAAACGATGAAGCTTTCTTT. Translating it yields CASSGPGTPNDEAFF.

The chain carries TRBV11-3 and TRBJ1-1, with a tentative D call TRBD1 (5 bases). This CDR3 has 14 residues. V was shortened by 0 bases and J by 1 base, with 6 bases between the two germline ends. Germline CDR1 and CDR2: SGHNT and YENEEA. CDR3 in DNA: TGTGCCAGCAGCTTAGACAGGGAGAACACTGAAGCTTTCTTT. It encodes CASSLDRENTEAFF.

The CDR3 loop is CAWSVKQGTGTRSPLHF. Here the CDR3 DNA reads TGTGCCTGGAGTGTAAAACAAGGGACAGGCACCCGGTCACCCCTCCACTTT. The chain employs TRBV30 and TRBJ1-6; TRBD1 agrees at 8 bases. The CDR3 is 17 residues long. The trim removed 0 bases at V and 10 bases at J, leaving 14 bases unmatched. Germline CDR1 reads GTSNPN; CDR2 reads SVGIG (reference sequence).

The chain has TRBV5-4 and TRBJ1-2; TRBD1 aligns across 12 bases. Germline CDR1 SGHNT, CDR2 YYREEE (reference sequence). The CDR3 length is 19 residues. The J segment lost 8 bases and the V segment lost 4 bases, leaving 21 bases of the junction unmatched. CDR3 sequence reads: CASSPFNPIRDRGLYGYTF. In DNA, the CDR3 is TGTGCCAGCAGCCCATTTAACCCCATCCGGGACAGGGGGCTGTACGGCTACACCTTC.

The chain joins TRBV4-2 to TRBJ1-1; TRBD1 might be the D (5 bases). This CDR3 is built from 14 residues. Germline V gene sequence: CDR1 LGHNA, CDR2 YNFKEQ. The V end lost 4 bases, the J end lost 1 base, and 10 bases lay between the germline ends. In DNA form, the CDR3 reads TGTGCCAGCAGCCCAAAAACAGGGAACACTGAAGCTTTCTTT. Amino acid sequence: CASSPKTGNTEAFF.

This sequence joins TRBV7-2 and TRBJ1-4, with TRBD1 as a possible D gene (6 bases). V was shortened by 6 bases and J by 8 bases, with 31 bases between the two germline ends. The germline V gene encodes CDR1 SGHTA and CDR2 FQGNSA. The CDR3 is 19 amino acids. CDR3 region: CASSYRSGRLDFGGEKLFF. The CDR3 bases are TGTGCCAGCAGTTACCGTTCGGGACGTCTCGATTTTGGGGGCGAAAAACTGTTTTTT.

The J gene is TRBJ1-1, the V gene TRBV20-1; 7 bases align to TRBD1. The CDR3 sequence is 11 residues long. Trimming at V came to 6 bases and at J to 9 bases, leaving 7 bases not matched to a gene. Germline V gene lookup returns CDR1 DFQATT and CDR2 SNEGSKA (reference sequence). The CDR3 region has the DNA TGCAGTGCCCCAGGGGGACGGCAAGCTTTCTTT. Its translation is CSAPGGRQAFF.

The genes are TRBV28 and TRBJ2-7, with TRBD2 matching 10 bases. Germline-derived CDR1 and CDR2 are MDHEN and SYDVKM. The CDR3 length is 16 residues. V shed 6 bases, J shed 5 bases, and the junction held 13 bases outside the gene matches. The CDR3 region is CASRGFGSGRVDEQYF. CDR3 DNA: TGTGCCAGCAGGGGATTCGGCAGCGGGAGGGTCGACGAGCAGTACTTC. The variable domain in full, completed from reference TRBV28 and TRBJ2-7, reads DVKVTQSSRYLVKRTGEKVFLECVQDMDHENMFWYRQDPGLGLRLIYFSYDVKMKEKGDIPEGYSVSREKKERFSLILESASTNQTSMYLCASRGFGSGRVDEQYFGPGTRLTVT.

The chain employs TRBV28 and TRBJ2-2, with TRBD2 matching 13 bases. Germline CDR1 and CDR2: MDHEN and SYDVKM. The CDR3 extends over 18 amino acids. Trimming took 7 bases from V and 2 from J; bases not matched to a gene: 10. The CDR3 DNA sequence: TGTGCCAGCACCCCACGGACTAGCGGGAGAGGCAACACCGGGGAGCTGTTTTTT. It specifies CASTPRTSGRGNTGELFF.

The rearrangement uses TRBV2 and TRBJ2-7, with 10 bases that match TRBD1. The CDR3 is 15 amino acids. V shed 0 bases and J 6 bases; nucleotides not matched to a gene: 5. Germline V gene lookup returns CDR1 SNHLY and CDR2 FYNNEI. CDR3 in amino acids: CASSEARGTGVEQYF. CDR3 bases: TGTGCCAGCAGTGAAGCGAGGGGGACAGGGGTCGAGCAGTACTTC.

The chain recombines TRBV19 with TRBJ2-1, with D maybe TRBD2 (6 bases). The germline V gene encodes CDR1 LNHDA and CDR2 SQIVND (reference sequence). The CDR3 contains 16 residues. Trimming removed 4 bases at V and 5 bases at J, with 18 bases between. The CDR3 loop reads CASSTHPGLVDNEQFF. CDR3 sequence (DNA): TGTGCCAGTAGTACCCACCCGGGACTGGTCGACAATGAGCAGTTCTTC.

In its sample, this clone was seen a few times. CDR3 in amino acids: CASRDLGAGANVLTF. The CDR3 region has the DNA TGTGCCAGCAGAGACCTGGGGGCCGGGGCCAACGTCCTGACTTTC. The chain joins TRBV6-5 to TRBJ2-6; D may be TRBD1 (6 bases). Germline CDR1 is MNHEY and CDR2 is SVGAGI. This CDR3 has 15 residues. V was shortened by 6 bases and J by 4 bases, with 13 bases between the two germline ends.

V gene TRBV28 combines with J gene TRBJ1-4; 9 nucleotides align to TRBD1. J was trimmed by 7 bases and V by 3 bases; bases with no gene match: 9. Germline V gene data show CDR1 as MDHEN and CDR2 as SYDVKM. This CDR3 region has 16 residues. CDR3 DNA sequence: TGTGCCAGCAGTTTGTCACAGGGGGCAGGCGGTGAAAAACTGTTTTTT. Translating gives CASSLSQGAGGEKLFF.

This clone was seen once. The chain employs TRBV21-1 and TRBJ1-2; TRBD1, the table's D call, lacks a check against the DNA. TRBV21-1 constitutes a pseudogene. This CDR3 is built from 18 residues. CDR3 nucleotides: TGTGCCAGCAGCAGGGTCCGGGACAAGGGATGGTGTTATTTTGGCTACACCTTC. Translation: CASSRVRDKGWCYFGYTF.

This chain uses TRBV19 with TRBJ1-3; the D gene is possibly TRBD1 (6 bases). Trimming left V 5 bases short and J 0 bases short, with 14 bases between. CDR3 length: 16 amino acids. Germline V gene data show CDR1 as LNHDA and CDR2 as SQIVND (reference sequence). CDR3 protein: CASSPRDKSSGNTIYF. The CDR3 DNA reads TGTGCCAGTAGTCCCCGGGACAAGAGCTCTGGAAACACCATATATTTT.

This chain uses TRBV29-1 with TRBJ2-1, with 8 bases that match TRBD2. V lost 7 bases to trimming and J lost 0 bases; unmatched junction nucleotides: 5. Germline CDR1 and CDR2: SQVTM and ANQGSEA. The CDR3 totals 14 residues. The CDR3: CSALLAVSYNEQFF. CDR3 nucleotides: TGCAGCGCCCTACTAGCGGTCTCCTACAATGAGCAGTTCTTC.

The rearrangement joins TRBV3-1 (or the pseudogene TRBV3-2) to TRBJ1-2; maybe TRBD1 (5 bases). CDR3 length: 13 amino acids. Trimming took 3 bases from V and 4 from J, leaving 9 bases between them. CDR1 is LGHDT and CDR2 is YNNKEL in the germline V gene (reference sequence). The CDR3 spells CASSHLTAYGYTF. Written as DNA, the CDR3 is TGTGCCAGCAGCCACTTGACAGCCTATGGCTACACCTTC.

CDR3 nucleotide sequence: TGTGCCGGGGGGGAGGTGAGGCCCCAGCATTTT. The encoded protein is CAGGEVRPQHF. This chain links TRBV7-9 with TRBJ1-5, with D possibly matching TRBD1 (5 bases). Trimming cost V 11 bases and J 9 bases, with 14 bases left between them. The CDR3 consists of 11 residues. CDR1 SEHNR and CDR2 FQNEAQ come from the germline V gene (reference sequence).

The chain combines TRBV28 with TRBJ1-5; 8 nucleotides agree with TRBD1. The CDR3 is made up of 16 amino acids. The V segment lost 6 bases and the J segment 0 bases; nucleotides outside the gene matches: 7. The germline CDR1 and CDR2 sequences are MDHEN and SYDVKM. The CDR3 reads CASSERTGTSNQPQHF. The CDR3 DNA reads as TGTGCCAGCAGCGAGAGGACAGGGACTAGCAATCAGCCCCAGCATTTT.

V usage is TRBV7-9 and J usage is TRBJ2-1; 9 bases are a match to TRBD2. J was trimmed by 6 bases and V by 5 bases; bases with no gene match: 17. This CDR3 is built from 18 residues. The germline gives CDR1 SEHNR, CDR2 FQNEAQ (reference sequence). The DNA of the CDR3 is TGTGCCAGCAGCACACACAACGTACTAGCGGGTACTATCAATGAGCAGTTCTTC. Translation gives CASSTHNVLAGTINEQFF.

The gene calls are TRBV5-4 and TRBJ1-1; 8 nucleotides agree with TRBD1. Germline loops: CDR1 SGHNT, CDR2 YYREEE (reference sequence). The CDR3 runs 15 residues. The V segment lost 3 bases and the J segment 4 bases; nucleotides outside the gene matches: 8. The CDR3 DNA follows: TGTGCCAGCAGCTCCAGGGGGCGAGGAGTCACTGAAGCTTTCTTT. Its translation is CASSSRGRGVTEAFF.

This clone was seen a few times. The chain couples TRBV19 to TRBJ2-2; D may be TRBD2 (6 bases). V gave up 5 bases and J gave up 10 bases, with 14 bases separating them. The CDR3 totals 13 residues. CDR1 LNHDA and CDR2 SQIVND come from the germline V gene (reference sequence). The CDR3 region has the DNA TGTGCCAGTAGTCAGTTACTAGCAGAGGAGCTGTTTTTT. The encoded protein is CASSQLLAEELFF.

This clone was recorded a few times. The chain employs TRBV19 and TRBJ1-5; 8 positions match TRBD1. The CDR3 is 15 residues long. Germline CDR1 is LNHDA and CDR2 is SQIVND (reference sequence). J lost 6 bases, V lost 5 bases, and 9 bases had no gene match. In DNA form, the CDR3 reads TGTGCCAGTAGTTCCCGGACAGGGAAGGGTCAGCCCCAGCATTTT. It encodes CASSSRTGKGQPQHF.

This clone was observed a single time. This rearrangement joins TRBV11-2 to TRBJ2-2, with 7 bases aligning to TRBD1. From germline, CDR1 is SGHAT and CDR2 FQNNGV. CDR3 length: 15 amino acids. V trimming: 2 bases; J trimming: 3 bases; junction bases outside the gene matches: 3. This CDR3 reads CASSLNTGDTGELFF. CDR3 sequence (DNA): TGTGCCAGCAGCTTAAATACAGGGGACACCGGGGAGCTGTTTTTT.

This chain joins TRBV27 and TRBJ2-7, with 7 bases aligning to TRBD2. CDR1 MNHEY and CDR2 SMNVEV come from the germline V gene (reference sequence). J was trimmed by 3 bases and V by 6 bases; bases with no gene match: 5. This CDR3 comprises 13 residues. In DNA form, the CDR3 reads TGTGCCAGCAGACGCGGGGGTCACTACGAGCAGTACTTC. It encodes CASRRGGHYEQYF.

The CDR3 DNA reads TGTGCCAGCAGGATCGGGACAGGGGATGAAAAACTGTTTTTT. Encoded protein: CASRIGTGDEKLFF. This chain uses TRBV2 with TRBJ1-4, with 10 bases that match TRBD1. J was trimmed by 6 bases and V by 6 bases; bases with no gene match: 4. The CDR3 spans 14 residues. Germline values: CDR1 SNHLY, CDR2 FYNNEI.